One sample yielded the 10 T cell receptor beta chains listed below, sequenced in a study of cytomegalovirus exposure and HLA in healthy donors. Assay used: immunoSEQ multiplex PCR; TCRdb lists only in-frame clones, some missing. The sample shows over 200,000 clones, around four fifths of them seen only once. Sequenced: PBMCs. The receptors originated from a woman between 25 and 40 years old in good health and CMV-seropositive.

V usage is TRBV5-6 and J usage is TRBJ2-5; 7 positions agree with TRBD2. Trimming took 4 bases from V and 4 from J; bases not matched to a gene: 13. This CDR3 has 16 residues. CDR1 is SGHDT, CDR2 YYEEEE, per germline. The CDR3 DNA follows: TGTGCCAGCAGCCTTCTACTAGCGCCAGGAGGAGAGACCCAGTACTTC. It codes for CASSLLLAPGGETQYF.

This chain joins TRBV25-1 and TRBJ2-2, with 7 bases lining up with TRBD1. This CDR3 comprises 17 residues. Germline CDR1 reads MGHDK; CDR2 reads SYGVNS. V was pared by 3 bases and J by 4 bases, with 11 bases of the junction left unmatched. The CDR3 region is CASSEQGTASGTGELFF. CDR3 nucleotides: TGTGCCAGCAGTGAGCAGGGGACAGCCTCAGGCACCGGGGAGCTGTTTTTT.

For this clone: Other DNA sequences in the sample encode the same CDR3. The chain is built from TRBV5-1 and TRBJ2-5; D unclear. The V end was cut by 2 bases, the J end by 0 bases, with 2 bases between. This CDR3 has 12 residues. Germline lookup yields CDR1 SGHRS and CDR2 YFSETQ. CDR3 sequence (DNA): TGCGCCAGCAGCTTCGACCAAGAGACCCAGTACTTC. It translates to CASSFDQETQYF.

The chain joins TRBV6-1 to TRBJ2-7; tentative D call: TRBD1 (6 bases). V lost 5 bases, J lost 0 bases, and 11 bases lay in between. The CDR3 has 14 amino acids. Germline values: CDR1 MNHNS, CDR2 SASEGT. The CDR3 bases are TGTGCCAGCAGTTGGGGCAGGGGCTCCTACGAGCAGTACTTC. Translated: CASSWGRGSYEQYF.

The V call is TRBV30, the J call TRBJ2-1; the D gene is possibly TRBD2 (6 bases). The CDR3 spans 15 residues. CDR1 and CDR2 from the germline V gene are GTSNPN and SVGIG (reference sequence). V lost 0 bases, J lost 7 bases, and 16 bases lay in between. The CDR3 is CAWSVFAGSRNEQFF. DNA for the CDR3: TGTGCCTGGAGTGTCTTTGCGGGAAGCAGGAATGAGCAGTTCTTC. Supplemented by reference TRBV30 and TRBJ2-1, the full variable domain reads SQTIHQWPATLVQPVGSPLSLECTVEGTSNPNLYWYRQAAGRGLQLLFYSVGIGQISSEVPQNLSASRPQDRQFILSSKKLLLSDSGFYLCAWSVFAGSRNEQFFGPGTRLTVL.

V is TRBV18 and J is TRBJ2-3; TRBD1 or TRBD2 may be the D gene (6 bases each). Germline V gene lookup returns CDR1 KGHSH and CDR2 LQKENI. This CDR3 spans 13 amino acids. Trimming pared 3 bases from V and 7 bases from J, leaving 11 bases between. The DNA for the CDR3 is TGTGCCAGCTCACCGGGGGGCGCAAATACGCAGTATTTT. Translating it yields CASSPGGANTQYF.

This CDR3 is CAISEGQGRGGYTF. The CDR3 DNA reads TGTGCCATCAGTGAGGGGCAGGGAAGGGGTGGCTACACCTTC. This chain links TRBV10-3 with TRBJ1-2, with D possibly being TRBD1 (5 bases). This CDR3 comprises 14 residues. Germline-derived CDR1 and CDR2 are ENHRY and SYGVKD. V was clipped by 2 bases and J by 7 bases, with 14 bases between them.

As DNA, the CDR3 is TGTGCCAGCAGTTATTTTGCTAGCGAAAGCTACAATGAGCAGTTCTTC. Amino acid sequence: CASSYFASESYNEQFF. The chain recombines TRBV6-5 with TRBJ2-1; D may be TRBD2 (6 bases). Trimming shortened V by 3 bases and J by 3 bases, and 15 bases separated the two germline ends. Germline V lookup: CDR1 MNHEY, CDR2 SVGAGI. This CDR3 is 16 amino acids long.

This rearrangement joins TRBV6-5 to TRBJ2-7; TRBD2 matches at 13 bases. Per germline, CDR1 MNHEY and CDR2 SVGAGI. This CDR3 spans 14 amino acids. With 6 bases clipped from V and 9 bases from J, the junction kept 8 bases outside the gene matches. CDR3: CASSRGLAGAGQYF. CDR3 DNA: TGTGCCAGCAGCCGCGGACTAGCGGGAGCGGGGCAGTACTTC.

The CDR3 DNA is TGTGCCAGTTACGAATGGGCGGGAGGGCCTCCGAGCTCCTACGAGCAGTACTTC. Translated: CASYEWAGGPPSSYEQYF. The chain combines TRBV19 with TRBJ2-7; 9 bases map to TRBD2. The CDR3 extends over 18 amino acids. The ends lost 8 bases at V and 0 bases at J; junction bases unmatched: 17. Germline V gene data show CDR1 as LNHDA and CDR2 as SQIVND (reference sequence).